These T cell receptor beta chains were read from a single sample in a study of T cell responses to AZD1222 COVID-19 vaccine. Assay used: immunoSEQ multiplex PCR; TCRdb lists only in-frame clones, some missing. This table has 94,000 or so clones, about nine tenths appearing once. The sequenced sample was peripheral blood, obtained on day 0 of AZD1222 vaccination. The origin of the receptors is an adult in good health. Both conserved end residues are part of each CDR3. Each record gives: J gene, D gene, clone size, V gene, CDR3 DNA, CDR3 protein. The D gene is left open where the match is weak. Clone size appears in some rows only: once, few, many, or a class for an expanded clone.

>TRBJ2-3|NA|NA|TRBV9
TGTGCCAGCAGCGCCACGGGGGCCTTAGATACGCAGTATTTT
CASSATGALDTQYF
>TRBJ1-5|TRBD1|NA|TRBV5-6
TGTGCCAGCAGCTCGCAACAGGGGGCGAGCAATCAGCCCCAGCATTTT
CASSSQQGASNQPQHF
>TRBJ2-3|NA|NA|TRBV9
TGTGCCAGTCCCGTATCAGATACGCAGTATTTT
CASPVSDTQYF
>TRBJ1-1|NA|NA|TRBV9
TGTGCCAGCAGCGTTTTGGGGGACACTGAAGCTTTCTTT
CASSVLGDTEAFF
>TRBJ2-2|NA|NA|TRBV6-4
TGTGCCAGCAGTGCCACCATAGAGACCGGGGAGCTGTTTTTT
CASSATIETGELFF
>TRBJ1-3|TRBD1|NA|TRBV30
TGTGCCTGGAGAGGACAGGGGATAAACACCATATATTTT
CAWRGQGINTIYF
>TRBJ2-3|NA|once|TRBV3-1/TRBV3-2
TGTGCCAGCAGCCAAGTTGGGGGGGCCACAGATACGCAGTATTTT
CASSQVGGATDTQYF
>TRBJ2-7|TRBD1|NA|TRBV5-6
TGTGCCAGCAGCCAAGGGACAGGGCCTCGCGAGCAGTACTTC
CASSQGTGPREQYF
>TRBJ1-2|NA|NA|TRBV9
TGTGCCAGCAGCGTAGCTCCGGGCTATGGCTACACCTTC
CASSVAPGYGYTF
>TRBJ2-7|NA|NA|TRBV11-1
TGTGCCAGCAGCTTAAGACTAGCCTACGAGCAGTACTTC
CASSLRLAYEQYF
>TRBJ2-7|TRBD1|once|TRBV19
TGTGCCAGTAGTACGGGGACAGGCCCCTACGAGCAGTACTTC
CASSTGTGPYEQYF
>TRBJ2-7|NA|NA|TRBV19
TGTGCCAGTAGCCCTCGTGTGGTCAGCGAGCAGTACTTC
CASSPRVVSEQYF
>TRBJ1-2|NA|NA|TRBV19
TGTGCCAGTAGTATAGATCGGGATGGCTACACCTTC
CASSIDRDGYTF
>TRBJ1-2|TRBD1|NA|TRBV28
TGTGCCAGCTTCACTGAGTCAGGGGGACATTATGGCTACACCTTC
CASFTESGGHYGYTF
>TRBJ1-6|TRBD1|NA|TRBV6-6
TGTGCCAGCAGCCGAAATGCAGAGACAGGGGTGAATTCACCCCTCCACTTT
CASSRNAETGVNSPLHF
>TRBJ2-1|NA|NA|TRBV5-8
TGTGCCAGCAGCTTGAGCGGTAGCTCCTACAATGAGCAGTTCTTC
CASSLSGSSYNEQFF
>TRBJ2-3|NA|NA|TRBV15
TGTGCCACCAGGAGAGGACAGTCCACAGATACGCAGTATTTT
CATRRGQSTDTQYF
>TRBJ2-2|TRBD1|NA|TRBV5-1
TGCGCCAGCAGCTTGGGGACAGGGAACACCGGGGAGCTGTTTTTT
CASSLGTGNTGELFF
>TRBJ1-4|NA|once|TRBV10-2
TGCGCCAGCAGTGAGCTCCGGACGCCAACTAATGAAAAACTGTTTTTT
CASSELRTPTNEKLFF
>TRBJ1-4|TRBD1|NA|TRBV30
TGTGCCTGGGGCACAGGGGGTTTTGAAAAACTGTTTTTT
CAWGTGGFEKLFF
>TRBJ2-5|TRBD2|NA|TRBV7-9
TGTGCCAGCAGCTCTTGGACTAGCGGGCAAGAGACCCAGTACTTC
CASSSWTSGQETQYF